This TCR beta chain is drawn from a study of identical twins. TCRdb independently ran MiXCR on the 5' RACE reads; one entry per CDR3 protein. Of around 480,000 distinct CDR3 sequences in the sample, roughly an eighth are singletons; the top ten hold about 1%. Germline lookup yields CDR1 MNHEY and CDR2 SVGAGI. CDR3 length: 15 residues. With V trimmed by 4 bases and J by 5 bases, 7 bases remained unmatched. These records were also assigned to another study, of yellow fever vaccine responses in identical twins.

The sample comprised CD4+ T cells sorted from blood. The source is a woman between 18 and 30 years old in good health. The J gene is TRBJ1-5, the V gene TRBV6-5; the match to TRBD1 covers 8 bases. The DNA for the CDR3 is TGTGCCAGCAGTTTGTCGGACAGGGCCCATCAGCCCCAGCATTTT. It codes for CASSLSDRAHQPQHF.